A selection of T cell receptor beta chains follows, all from one sample in a study of tumor-infiltrating lymphocytes in localized non-small cell lung cancer. Libraries were prepared by immunoSEQ multiplex PCR; TCRdb keeps only in-frame clonotypes and omits some of them. This table has more than 2,500 clones, about 46% appearing once. Material: uninvolved lung tissue not adjacent to the tumor. Receptors were obtained from a human donor with non-small cell lung cancer. The CDR3 runs from the conserved cysteine through the conserved F or W. D genes are given only for firm matches. Clone size is stated in some rows and not others, as once, few, many or a class when expanded.

v_gene,j_gene,abundance,d_gene,CDR3nt,CDR3aa
TRBV25-1,TRBJ1-6,large,TRBD1,TGTGCCAGCAGTGATCAGACCTGGACAGGGACGGATTCACCCCTCCACTTT,CASSDQTWTGTDSPLHF
TRBV5-5,TRBJ1-2,.,.,TGTGCCAGCAGCTTGGCCCTCAGAACCTATGGCTACACCTTC,CASSLALRTYGYTF
TRBV9,TRBJ1-6,medium-sized,.,TGTGCCAGCAGCGTCGGACTCTCAGACTATAATTCACCCCTCCACTTT,CASSVGLSDYNSPLHF
TRBV6-6,TRBJ2-5,.,TRBD2,TGTGCCAGCAGTGGGGTAGCGGGAGGGCCTCGGGAGACCCAGTACTTC,CASSGVAGGPRETQYF
TRBV5-1,TRBJ2-1,few,TRBD1,TGCGCCAGCAGCTGCAGGGGGCAGTGGTACAATGAGCAGTTCTTC,CASSCRGQWYNEQFF
TRBV6-5,TRBJ1-1,few,.,TGTGCCAGCAGTTACTGGGGAGAGGCTGAAGCTTTCTTT,CASSYWGEAEAFF
TRBV9,TRBJ1-1,.,.,TGTGCCAGCAGCACAAACCCGGGACAGAACACTGAAGCTTTCTTT,CASSTNPGQNTEAFF
TRBV4-2,TRBJ2-3,.,TRBD2,TGTGCCAGCAGCCAAGATATACTAGCGGAAAGCACAGATACGCAGTATTTT,CASSQDILAESTDTQYF
TRBV6-5,TRBJ2-1,.,TRBD1,TGTGCCAGCAGAGAACAGGGGGCGGGTTACAATGAGCAGTTCTTC,CASREQGAGYNEQFF
TRBV5-1,TRBJ2-5,.,.,TGCGCCAGCAGCTATCGCCCGGGGGGCGTTCTAGAGACCCAGTACTTC,CASSYRPGGVLETQYF
TRBV2,TRBJ2-3,few,.,TGTGCCAGCAGTGACACCACAGATACGCAGTATTTT,CASSDTTDTQYF
TRBV9,TRBJ1-2,.,.,TGTGCCAGCACCCCGACAGCTTCCTATGGCTACACCTTC,CASTPTASYGYTF
TRBV4-1,TRBJ1-1,.,.,TGCGCCAGCAGCCAAGATCCGGCGGGGGCTTTCTTT,CASSQDPAGAFF
TRBV5-1,TRBJ2-4,.,TRBD1,TGCGCCAGCAGCTTGGACAGGGGCGATACCAAAAACATTCAGTACTTC,CASSLDRGDTKNIQYF
TRBV30,TRBJ1-2,medium-sized,.,TGTGCCTGGAGTCGGGAGGGTTACGGGGACTATGGCTACACCTTC,CAWSREGYGDYGYTF
TRBV6-5,TRBJ1-1,.,.,TGTGCCAGCAGTTACACGGGCTTCCTAAAGACTGAAGCTTTCTTT,CASSYTGFLKTEAFF
TRBV28,TRBJ2-3,.,.,TGTGCCAGCAGTTTACAAACTTCTGTGGATACGCAGTATTTT,CASSLQTSVDTQYF
TRBV4-3,TRBJ1-1,medium-sized,.,TGCGCCAGCAGCCAAGATATTCACACTGAAGCTTTCTTT,CASSQDIHTEAFF
TRBV11-2,TRBJ1-2,.,TRBD1,TGTGCCAGCAGCTTAGATCCGATGACAGGGTCTAACTATGGCTACACCTTC,CASSLDPMTGSNYGYTF
TRBV7-2,TRBJ1-3,.,TRBD1,TGTGCCAGCAGCTTACAGGGGGCGATCGGAAACACCATATATTTT,CASSLQGAIGNTIYF
TRBV7-2,TRBJ2-2,few,TRBD1,TGTGCCAGCAGCATGACAGGGGACGCCGGGGAGCTGTTTTTT,CASSMTGDAGELFF
TRBV4-2,TRBJ1-4,few,TRBD1,TGTGCCAGCAGCCAAGGAGTAGGGACAGGGGGGGTGACTAATGAAAAACTGTTTTTT,CASSQGVGTGGVTNEKLFF
TRBV2,TRBJ1-5,.,TRBD1,TGTGCCAGCAGTGAAGAACGGACAGGGCTTCAGCCCCAGCATTTT,CASSEERTGLQPQHF
TRBV20-1,TRBJ1-1,few,.,TGCAGTGCGGGGCGACACACTGAAGCTTTCTTT,CSAGRHTEAFF
TRBV2,TRBJ2-7,.,TRBD1,TGTGCCACCCAGGGGGGACAGGGTCAGGGGGAGCAGTACTTC,CATQGGQGQGEQYF
TRBV25-1,TRBJ2-1,.,TRBD2,TGTGCCAGCAACGGACTAGCGGGAGCAAAGGTCAATGAGCAGTTCTTC,CASNGLAGAKVNEQFF
TRBV25-1,TRBJ2-2,.,.,TGTGCCACCCGGGAGTTCGCGAACACCGGGGAGCTGTTTTTT,CATREFANTGELFF
TRBV27,TRBJ2-3,.,.,TGTGCCAGCAGACCGTTAGCGGGCACAGATACGCAGTATTTT,CASRPLAGTDTQYF
TRBV7-2,TRBJ1-2,medium-sized,.,TGTGCCAGCAGCTTTTACGGTGGCTATGGCTACACCTTC,CASSFYGGYGYTF
TRBV6-1,TRBJ1-1,.,TRBD1,TGTGCCAGCAGGCAGACAGGGACCTGGACTGAAGCTTTCTTT,CASRQTGTWTEAFF
TRBV9,TRBJ2-5,few,TRBD2,TGTGCCAGCAGCGCCAGCGGGGGGTACCAAGAGACCCAGTACTTC,CASSASGGYQETQYF
TRBV7-2,TRBJ1-1,.,.,TGTGCCAGCGCTCGACAACTGGGGCAAGACACTGAAGCTTTCTTT,CASARQLGQDTEAFF
TRBV6-6,TRBJ2-5,.,.,TGTGCCAGCAGGGGGACATTCGAGACCCAGTACTTC,CASRGTFETQYF
TRBV30,TRBJ1-2,.,.,TGTGCCTGGAGTGGGGCAGGGAACTATGGCTACACCTTC,CAWSGAGNYGYTF
TRBV30,TRBJ2-7,.,TRBD2,TGTGCCTGGACTCGACGGGAGGTAGGCGAGCAGTACTTC,CAWTRREVGEQYF